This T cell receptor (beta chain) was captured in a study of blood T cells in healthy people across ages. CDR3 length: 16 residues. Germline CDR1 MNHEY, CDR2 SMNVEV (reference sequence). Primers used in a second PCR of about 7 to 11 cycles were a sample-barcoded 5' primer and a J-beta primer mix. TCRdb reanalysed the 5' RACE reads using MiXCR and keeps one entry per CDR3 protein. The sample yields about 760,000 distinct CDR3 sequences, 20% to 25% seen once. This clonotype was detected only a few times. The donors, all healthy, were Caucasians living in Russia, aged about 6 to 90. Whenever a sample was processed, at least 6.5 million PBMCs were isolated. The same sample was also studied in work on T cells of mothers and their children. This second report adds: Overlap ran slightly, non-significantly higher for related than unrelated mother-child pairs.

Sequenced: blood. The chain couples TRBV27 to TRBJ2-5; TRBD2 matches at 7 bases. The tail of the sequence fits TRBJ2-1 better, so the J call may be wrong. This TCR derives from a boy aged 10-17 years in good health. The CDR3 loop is CASTQLSAGLGDEQFF. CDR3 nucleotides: TGTGCCAGCACCCAGTTGTCAGCGGGATTGGGCGATGAGCAGTTCTTC.